The entry below describes one TCR beta chain. Antigen specificity is unknown. CDR1 is LGHDT and CDR2 is YNNKEL in the germline V gene (reference sequence). V gave up 1 base and J gave up 4 bases; unmatched junction bases: 3. The CDR3 length is 14 residues. Combined were second doses at about 4 or about 12 weeks. The data derive from a study of T cell responses to AZD1222 COVID-19 vaccine. Study results and caveats: Only a handful of AZD1222 recipients tested seropositive at baseline. White British people made up most donors, females outnumbered males, and clonal diversity was possibly underestimated.

The assay was immunoSEQ multiplex PCR, and TCRdb's table has in-frame clones only and misses some. The sample carries about 88,000 clones, roughly nine tenths recorded once. The sequencing here drew on peripheral blood, taken 28 days after the second AZD1222 dose. This TCR derives from an adult who received the AZD1222 COVID-19 vaccine. J is TRBJ2-7 and V is TRBV3-1 (or the pseudogene TRBV3-2); the match to TRBD1 covers 8 bases. CDR3 nucleotide sequence: TGTGCCAGCAGCCAAGCGGACAGGGCTTACGAGCAGTACTTC. This encodes CASSQADRAYEQYF.